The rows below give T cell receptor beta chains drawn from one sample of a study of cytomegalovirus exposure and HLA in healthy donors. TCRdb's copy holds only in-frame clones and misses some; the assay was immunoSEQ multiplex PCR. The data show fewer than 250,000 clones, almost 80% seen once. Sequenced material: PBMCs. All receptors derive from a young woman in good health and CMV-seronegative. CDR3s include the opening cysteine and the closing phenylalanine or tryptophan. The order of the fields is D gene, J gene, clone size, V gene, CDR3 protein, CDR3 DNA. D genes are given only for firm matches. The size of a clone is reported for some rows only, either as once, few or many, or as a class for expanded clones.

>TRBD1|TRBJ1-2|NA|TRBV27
CASSLRGQGYGYTF
TGTGCCAGCAGTTTACGTGGACAGGGGTATGGCTACACCTTC
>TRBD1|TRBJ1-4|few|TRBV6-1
CASSETGGVEKLFF
TGTGCCAGCAGTGAGACAGGGGGGGTTGAAAAACTGTTTTTT
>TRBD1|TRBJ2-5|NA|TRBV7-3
CASSRDSQETQYF
TGTGCCAGCAGTCGGGACAGCCAAGAGACCCAGTACTTC
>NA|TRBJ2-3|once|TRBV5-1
CASSLAAVRTDTQYF
TGCGCCAGCAGCTTGGCGGCGGTACGCACAGATACGCAGTATTTT
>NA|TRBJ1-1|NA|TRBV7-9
CASSSGSLMNTEAFF
TGTGCCAGCAGCTCGGGGTCGCTGATGAACACTGAAGCTTTCTTT
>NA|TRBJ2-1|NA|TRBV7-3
CASSHDGYNEQFF
TGTGCCAGCAGCCACGACGGGTACAATGAGCAGTTCTTC
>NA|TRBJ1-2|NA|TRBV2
CASSSESRNYGYTF
TGTGCCAGCAGTTCTGAGTCCCGAAACTATGGCTACACCTTC
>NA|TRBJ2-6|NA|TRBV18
CASSPPQGSTSGANVLTF
TGTGCCAGCTCACCACCGCAGGGGTCTACCTCTGGGGCCAACGTCCTGACTTTC
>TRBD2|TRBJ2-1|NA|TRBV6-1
CASSEEFGLVSEQFF
TGTGCCAGCAGTGAAGAATTTGGACTAGTGAGTGAGCAGTTCTTC
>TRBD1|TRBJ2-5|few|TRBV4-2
CASSQTQGTETQYF
TGTGCCAGCAGCCAAACACAGGGGACGGAGACCCAGTACTTC
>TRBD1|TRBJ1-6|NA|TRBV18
CASSQSGQGNNSPLHF
TGTGCCAGCTCACAGTCGGGACAGGGGAATAATTCACCCCTCCACTTT
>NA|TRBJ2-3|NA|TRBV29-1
CSVEGAGSPSTDTQYF
TGCAGCGTTGAAGGAGCAGGTTCCCCCTCCACAGATACGCAGTATTTT
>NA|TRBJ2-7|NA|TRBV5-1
CASSWVEGQGQYF
TGCGCCAGCAGCTGGGTAGAGGGACAAGGGCAGTACTTC
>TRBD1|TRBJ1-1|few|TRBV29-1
CSVETDRENTEAFF
TGCAGCGTCGAGACGGACAGGGAGAACACTGAAGCTTTCTTT
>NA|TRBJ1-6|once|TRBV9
CASSARNSPLHF
TGTGCCAGCAGCGCCCGGAATTCACCCCTCCACTTT
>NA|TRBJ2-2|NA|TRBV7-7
CASSLDLATGELFF
TGTGCCAGCAGCTTAGATTTGGCAACCGGGGAGCTGTTTTTT
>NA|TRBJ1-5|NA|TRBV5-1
CASSLRGDQPQHF
TGCGCCAGCAGCTTGCGCGGCGATCAGCCCCAGCATTTT
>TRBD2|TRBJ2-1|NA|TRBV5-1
CASSLRLAGAYNEQFF
TGCGCCAGCAGCTTGAGACTAGCGGGAGCATACAATGAGCAGTTCTTC
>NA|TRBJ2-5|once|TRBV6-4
CASRGAGDQETQYF
TGTGCCAGCAGGGGGGCGGGGGACCAAGAGACCCAGTACTTC
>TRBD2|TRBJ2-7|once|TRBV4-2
CASSQRATSGSSYEQYF
TGTGCCAGCAGCCAACGAGCGACTAGCGGGAGCTCCTACGAGCAGTACTTC
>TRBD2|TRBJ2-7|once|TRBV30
CAWSQSPGTSGSSYEQYF
TGTGCCTGGAGCCAATCTCCCGGGACTAGCGGGAGCTCCTACGAGCAGTACTTC
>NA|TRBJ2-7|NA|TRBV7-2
CASSSWDGSSYEQYF
TGTGCCAGCAGCTCCTGGGACGGGAGCTCCTACGAGCAGTACTTC
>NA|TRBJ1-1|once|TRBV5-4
CASSFRGGLSAFF
TGTGCCAGCAGCTTCCGGGGGGGCCTTTCAGCTTTCTTT
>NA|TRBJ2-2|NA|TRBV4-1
CASSQVPDTLNTGELFF
TGCGCCAGCAGCCAAGTCCCGGACACTTTAAACACCGGGGAGCTGTTTTTT
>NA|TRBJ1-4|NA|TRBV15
CATSRVEEKLFF
TGTGCCACCAGCAGAGTTGAGGAAAAACTGTTTTTT
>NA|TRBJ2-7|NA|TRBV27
CASSADRLYEQYF
TGTGCCAGCAGCGCAGACAGATTATACGAGCAGTACTTC
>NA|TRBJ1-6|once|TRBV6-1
CASKTLPWSPLHF
TGTGCCAGCAAAACTCTTCCGTGGTCACCCCTCCACTTT
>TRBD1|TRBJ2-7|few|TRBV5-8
CASSLQGAVREQYF
TGTGCCAGCAGCTTACAGGGGGCAGTGAGGGAGCAGTACTTC
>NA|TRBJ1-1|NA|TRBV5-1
CASSLGDSNTEAFF
TGCGCCAGCAGCTTGGGGGACTCGAACACTGAAGCTTTCTTT
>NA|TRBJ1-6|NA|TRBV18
CASSPEGVHNSPLHF
TGTGCCAGCTCACCAGAGGGGGTCCATAATTCACCCCTCCACTTT
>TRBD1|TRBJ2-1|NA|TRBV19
CASSIGDRAYNEQFF
TGTGCCAGTAGTATAGGGGACAGAGCTTACAATGAGCAGTTCTTC
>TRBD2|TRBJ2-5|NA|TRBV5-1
CASSLQRELETQYF
TGCGCCAGCAGCTTGCAGCGGGAACTAGAGACCCAGTACTTC
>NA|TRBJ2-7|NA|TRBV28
CASTSAGMPDHEQYF
TGTGCCAGCACTTCAGCGGGTATGCCCGACCACGAGCAGTACTTC
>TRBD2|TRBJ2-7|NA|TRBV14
CASSQGTSPTYEQYF
TGTGCCAGCAGCCAAGGGACTAGCCCGACCTACGAGCAGTACTTC
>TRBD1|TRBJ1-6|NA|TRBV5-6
CASSGDRGGSPLHF
TGTGCCAGCAGCGGTGACAGGGGAGGGTCACCCCTCCACTTT
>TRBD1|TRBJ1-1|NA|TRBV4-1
CASSQAPQGVMNTEAFF
TGCGCCAGCAGCCAAGCCCCGCAGGGGGTTATGAACACTGAAGCTTTCTTT
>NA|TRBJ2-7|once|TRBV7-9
CASSLRGAGENEQYF
TGTGCCAGCAGCTTACGGGGGGCCGGCGAAAACGAGCAGTACTTC
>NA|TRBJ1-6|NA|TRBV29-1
CSPPVRSGSPLHF
TGCAGCCCCCCCGTGCGAAGCGGTTCACCCCTCCACTTT
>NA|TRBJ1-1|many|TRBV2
CASSGEIKEAFF
TGTGCCAGCAGTGGGGAGATAAAAGAAGCTTTCTTT
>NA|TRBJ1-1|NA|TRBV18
CASSPEGGTEAFF
TGTGCCAGCTCACCGGAGGGCGGGACTGAAGCTTTCTTT
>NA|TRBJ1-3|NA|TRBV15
CATSRGVGSSGNTIYF
TGTGCCACCAGCAGAGGCGTCGGGAGCTCTGGAAACACCATATATTTT
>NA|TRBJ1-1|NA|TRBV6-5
CASSYRGLEAFF
TGTGCCAGCAGTTATAGGGGACTTGAAGCTTTCTTT